This TCR beta chain appears in the sequencing data of a study of cytomegalovirus exposure and HLA in healthy donors. General study results and limits: Many donors carried some public TCRs, although rarity characterized most TCR sequences. Some V segments, TRBV6-2 and TRBV6-3 among them, were indistinguishable and were therefore excluded.

The PCR ran on 60 Vbeta and 13 Jbeta primers. The repertoire was sequenced with immunoSEQ multiplex PCR; TCRdb's copy has only in-frame clones and lacks some. The sample includes 100,000 to 150,000 clones, around 81% seen only once; the top ten take 0.7%. Trimming cost V 0 bases and J 8 bases, with 16 bases left between them. From germline, CDR1 is MNHEY and CDR2 SVGAGI. The CDR3 has 15 amino acids. This clone was seen a few times. Its antigen is as yet unknown. The sample consisted of PBMCs. This clonotype originated in a young man in good health and CMV-seronegative. The chain has TRBV6-5 and TRBJ1-1; D unresolved. The CDR3 DNA is TGTGCCAGCAGTTACTCCCCCACAATGCGGTTGGAAGCTTTCTTT. It yields the protein CASSYSPTMRLEAFF.